Below, 21 T cell receptor beta chains from the same sample are listed, as sequenced in a study of blood T cells in healthy people across ages. Combining a sample-barcoded 5' primer with a J-beta primer mix, a second PCR ran for roughly 6 to 11 cycles. TCRdb fed the 5' RACE reads into MiXCR, producing one record per CDR3 protein. This repertoire shows about 730,000 distinct CDR3 sequences, more than 40% found once; its top ten account for under 25%. Sequences were obtained from blood. Receptor source: a woman aged 55-75 years in good health.

V and J are TRBV4-2 and TRBJ2-3; 7 bases line up with TRBD1. CDR3 length: 16 amino acids. Germline lookup yields CDR1 LGHNA and CDR2 YNFKEQ. Germline trimming cut 1 base from V and 2 bases from J; bases unmatched to any gene: 6. CDR3 sequence: CASSQAAQGYTDTQYF. The CDR3 DNA sequence: TGTGCCAGCAGCCAAGCGGCACAGGGGTACACAGATACGCAGTATTTT.

There are many counts of this clonotype. V usage is TRBV3-1 and J usage is TRBJ1-2; 11 bases agree with TRBD1. Germline V gene data show CDR1 as LGHDT and CDR2 as YNNKEL (reference sequence). J was trimmed by 5 bases and V by 3 bases; bases with no gene match: 8. This CDR3 comprises 16 residues. CDR3 sequence (DNA): TGTGCCAGCAGCCACGGAGGCGGACAGGGGGCTTATGGCTACACCTTC. The encoded protein is CASSHGGGQGAYGYTF.

The chain couples TRBV5-6 to TRBJ2-3; 10 bases are a match to TRBD1. Trimming took 3 bases from V and 6 from J; bases not matched to a gene: 10. The CDR3 runs to 16 residues. In germline, CDR1 is SGHDT, CDR2 YYEEEE. The CDR3 bases are TGTGCCAGCAGCTCGAGGGGGACAGGGGCAGGGGATACGCAGTATTTT. As protein: CASSSRGTGAGDTQYF.

The chain has TRBV20-1 and TRBJ2-1; D gene unclear. Germline V gene sequence: CDR1 DFQATT, CDR2 SNEGSKA (reference sequence). The CDR3 length is 12 residues. Trimming cost V 6 bases and J 8 bases, with 14 bases left between them. The chain's CDR3 is CSALGTSDEQFF. In nucleotides, the CDR3 is TGCAGTGCCCTCGGAACATCGGATGAGCAGTTCTTC.

A few counts support this clonotype. The J gene is TRBJ2-3, the V gene TRBV4-2; 14 bases agree with TRBD2. Trimming took 5 bases from V and 6 from J; bases not matched to a gene: 7. The germline V gene has CDR1 LGHNA and CDR2 YNFKEQ. The CDR3 loop spans 16 amino acids. CDR3 DNA sequence: TGTGCCAGCAGCGGGACTAGCGGGGGATTGGTGGATACGCAGTATTTT. It yields the protein CASSGTSGGLVDTQYF.

V and J are TRBV29-1 and TRBJ2-1; TRBD1 aligns across 10 bases. The CDR3 runs to 16 residues. Germline assignment: CDR1 SQVTM and CDR2 ANQGSEA. J was trimmed by 4 bases and V by 0 bases; bases with no gene match: 6. The CDR3 nucleotides are TGCAGCGTTGAAGATTTTGGGGACAGGGGATACAATGAGCAGTTCTTC. This codes for CSVEDFGDRGYNEQFF.

This clonotype has a count of ten or more. The gene calls are TRBV7-9 and TRBJ2-7; D is undetermined. Germline V gives CDR1 SEHNR, CDR2 FQNEAQ (reference sequence). Trimming pared 3 bases from V and 6 bases from J, leaving 6 bases between. The CDR3 totals 11 residues. The CDR3 loop reads CASSFSTEQYF. CDR3 coding DNA: TGTGCCAGCAGCTTCTCTACCGAGCAGTACTTC.

The rearrangement links TRBV7-3 to TRBJ2-1; D remains ambiguous. Trimming took 5 bases from V and 6 from J, leaving 14 bases between them. CDR3 length: 14 amino acids. The germline V gene has CDR1 SGHTA and CDR2 FQGTGA. The CDR3 DNA sequence: TGTGCCAGCAGCCAAGGCATGGGATTCAATGAGCAGTTCTTC. Protein: CASSQGMGFNEQFF.

The rearrangement joins TRBV9 to TRBJ2-7; the D gene is possibly TRBD2 (5 bases). Germline lookup yields CDR1 SGDLS and CDR2 YYNGEE. Between the trimmed V and J ends, which lost 5 bases and 2 bases, there was a span of 14 bases. The CDR3 is 14 amino acids. The DNA of the CDR3 is TGTGCCAGCAGTCTAAGGACTGACGCCTACGAGCAGTACTTC. It is translated as CASSLRTDAYEQYF.

This clonotype was observed many times. The chain joins TRBV7-9 to TRBJ1-2, with D possibly being TRBD1 (6 bases). The V gene's germline CDR1 is SEHNR and CDR2 FQNEAQ (reference sequence). V dropped 2 bases and J dropped 7 bases, with 14 bases sitting between them. The CDR3 is 14 residues long. The CDR3 nucleotides read TGTGCCAGCAGCTTATCTCAGGGGACGGGTGGCTACACCTTC. Translating it yields CASSLSQGTGGYTF.

The chain uses TRBV9 and TRBJ2-5; D could derive from TRBD1 or TRBD2 (6 bases each). The better agreement between TRBJ2-1 and the DNA end casts doubt on the J call. CDR1 is SGDLS and CDR2 is YYNGEE in the germline V gene. This CDR3 is built from 15 residues. The CDR3, as DNA: TGTGCCAGCACCTCGTCGGAGGGGGAGCTGGAGACCCAGTTCTTC. Translated: CASTSSEGELETQFF.

The V gene is TRBV19, the J gene TRBJ2-7; TRBD1 is a possible D gene (6 bases). V was trimmed by 4 bases and J by 4 bases, leaving 11 bases between them. Germline CDR1 and CDR2: LNHDA and SQIVND (reference sequence). This CDR3 contains 13 residues. CDR3 sequence reads: CASSTLGQYEQYF. DNA of the CDR3: TGTGCCAGTAGTACCCTCGGACAGTACGAGCAGTACTTC.

The chain carries TRBV4-1 and TRBJ2-1; 10 bases match TRBD2. The CDR3 loop spans 16 amino acids. V lost 0 bases and J lost 7; bases outside the gene matches: 6. Per the germline V gene, CDR1 is MGHRA and CDR2 is YSYEKL. The CDR3 nucleotides are TGCGCCAGCAGCCAAGATCCTAGCGGGAGTCGGAATGAGCAGTTCTTC. This sequence encodes CASSQDPSGSRNEQFF.

In its sample, this clonotype was seen many times. The chain has TRBV5-1 and TRBJ2-5; 7 nucleotides match TRBD1. Trimming took 2 bases from V and 2 from J; bases not matched to a gene: 3. The CDR3 totals 14 residues. Germline V gives CDR1 SGHRS, CDR2 YFSETQ. Here the CDR3 reads CASSLGDSQETQYF. The CDR3 bases are TGCGCCAGCAGCTTAGGGGACAGTCAAGAGACCCAGTACTTC.

Regarding this clonotype: One end of the junction does not line up with germline, which may come from a read error. The chain is built from TRBV28 and TRBJ2-3; no clear D gene. Germline V gives CDR1 MDHEN, CDR2 SYDVKM. This CDR3 comprises 16 residues. CDR3 sequence (DNA): TGTGTCAGCAGTTCCTGGGGTGGAGCTAGCACAGATACGCAGTATTTT. It yields the protein CVSSSWGGASTDTQYF.

The V gene is TRBV20-1, the J gene TRBJ2-5; 9 bases line up with TRBD2. The CDR3 extends over 16 amino acids. With V trimmed by 1 base and J by 0 bases, 6 bases remained unmatched. Germline V gene data show CDR1 as DFQATT and CDR2 as SNEGSKA (reference sequence). Written as DNA, the CDR3 is TGCAGTGCTAGAGTCTTAGCGGGAGTGTACCAAGAGACCCAGTACTTC. Protein sequence: CSARVLAGVYQETQYF.

The V gene is TRBV29-1, the J gene TRBJ2-1, with a tentative D call TRBD1 (6 bases). Trimming stripped 5 bases from V and 9 bases from J, with 17 bases between. The CDR3 has 13 residues. CDR1 SQVTM and CDR2 ANQGSEA come from the germline V gene. CDR3 protein: CSVLLHTRGEQFF. CDR3 nucleotide sequence: TGCAGCGTTCTCCTACATACCAGGGGTGAGCAGTTCTTC.

This clonotype was observed a handful of times. The chain is built from TRBV28 and TRBJ2-5; D unclear. The CDR3 loop spans 12 amino acids. From germline, CDR1 is MDHEN and CDR2 SYDVKM. The ends were cut back, 7 bases at V and 2 bases at J, with 8 bases in the middle. CDR3 DNA: TGTGCCAGCAACCAGAGACAAGAGACCCAGTACTTC. Protein product: CASNQRQETQYF.

Turning to this clonotype: A much larger clone sits a single nucleotide away, making a read error possible. V is TRBV29-1 and J is TRBJ2-6; possible D gene TRBD1, 5 bases. The CDR3 totals 17 residues. Germline V gene sequence: CDR1 SQVTM, CDR2 ANQGSEA. Here the CDR3 DNA reads TGCGGCGTTGAAGAGTGGACATCGGTCTCTGGGGCCAACGTCCTGACTTTC. Encoded protein: CGVEEWTSVSGANVLTF.

The J gene is TRBJ2-7, the V gene TRBV6-2 or TRBV6-3; weak D call: TRBD2 (6 bases). Looked up from germline, CDR1 is MNHEY and CDR2 is SVGEGT. V was cut by 8 bases and J by 5 bases, with 16 bases left in between. This CDR3 has 13 residues. The CDR3 here is CASGPGGPNEQYF. Here the CDR3 DNA reads TGTGCCAGCGGCCCCGGAGGGCCAAACGAGCAGTACTTC.

This chain uses TRBV7-2 with TRBJ2-1; TRBD2 agrees at 9 bases. The J segment lost 10 bases and the V segment lost 4 bases, leaving 11 bases of the junction unmatched. The CDR3 extends over 15 amino acids. Germline assignment: CDR1 SGHTA and CDR2 FQGNSA. CDR3 protein: CASSSSWTSAGEQFF. Written as DNA, the CDR3 is TGTGCCAGCAGCTCAAGTTGGACTAGCGCCGGAGAGCAGTTCTTC.